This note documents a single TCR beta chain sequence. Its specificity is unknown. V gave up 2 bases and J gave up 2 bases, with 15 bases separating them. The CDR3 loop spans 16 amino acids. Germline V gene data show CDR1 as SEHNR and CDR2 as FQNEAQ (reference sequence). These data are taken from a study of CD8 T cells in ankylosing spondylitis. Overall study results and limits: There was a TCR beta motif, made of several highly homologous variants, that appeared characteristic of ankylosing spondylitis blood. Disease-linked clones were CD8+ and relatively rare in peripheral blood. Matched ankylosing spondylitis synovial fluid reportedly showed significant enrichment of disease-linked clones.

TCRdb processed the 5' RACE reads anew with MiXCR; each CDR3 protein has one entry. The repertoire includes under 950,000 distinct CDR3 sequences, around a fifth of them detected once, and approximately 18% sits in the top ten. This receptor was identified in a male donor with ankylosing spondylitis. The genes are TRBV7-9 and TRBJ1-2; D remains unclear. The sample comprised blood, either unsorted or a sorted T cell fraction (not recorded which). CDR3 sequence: CASSLLSDELNYGYTF. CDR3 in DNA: TGTGCCAGCAGCTTACTAAGCGACGAGTTGAACTATGGCTACACCTTC.